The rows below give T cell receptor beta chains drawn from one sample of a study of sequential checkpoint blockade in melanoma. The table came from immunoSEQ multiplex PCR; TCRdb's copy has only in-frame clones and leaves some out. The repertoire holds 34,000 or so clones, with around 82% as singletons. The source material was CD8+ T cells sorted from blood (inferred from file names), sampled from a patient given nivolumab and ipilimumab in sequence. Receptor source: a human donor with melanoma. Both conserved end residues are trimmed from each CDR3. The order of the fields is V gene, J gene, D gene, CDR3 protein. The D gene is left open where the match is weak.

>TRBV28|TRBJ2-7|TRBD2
AATSADSYEQY
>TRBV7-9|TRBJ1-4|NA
ASSLSEGISEKLF
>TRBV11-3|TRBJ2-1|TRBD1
ASSARGQVGEQF
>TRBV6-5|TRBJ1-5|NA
ASRSNRYNQPQH
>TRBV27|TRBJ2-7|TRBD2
ASSSMTSGQAYEQY
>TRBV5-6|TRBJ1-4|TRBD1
ASTYRDRRYEKLF
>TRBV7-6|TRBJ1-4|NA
ASSSPDNEKLF
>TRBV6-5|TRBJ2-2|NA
ASSYPPAGELF
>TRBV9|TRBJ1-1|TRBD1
ASSGGQAIDAF
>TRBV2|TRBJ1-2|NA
ASRDYGYGYT
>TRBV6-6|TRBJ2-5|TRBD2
ASSFSGGPQETQY
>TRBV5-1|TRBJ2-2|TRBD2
ASSLVGGAWSTGELF
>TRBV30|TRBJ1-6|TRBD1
AWATGETASSPLH
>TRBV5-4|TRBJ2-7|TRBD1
ASSVAGTGYSYEQY
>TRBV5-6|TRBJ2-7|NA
ASSGLAESYEQY
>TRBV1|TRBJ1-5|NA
TLNQPQH